This is a list of T cell receptor beta chains from one sample in a study of T cell repertoires in cytomegalovirus infection. TCRdb itself ran the reads through MiXCR, one entry per CDR3 protein. Altogether fewer than 550,000 distinct CDR3 sequences are present, about 25% being singletons, with the ten largest covering 13%. The sample comprised PBMCs. Source of these receptors: a human donor in good health (CMV status not recorded). Some clones in this sample may be carry-over from other donors' samples. Each CDR3 is given with its conserved first and last residue. The order of the fields is J gene, D gene, clone size, V gene, CDR3 DNA, CDR3 protein. A D gene is named only where the DNA matches it firmly. Some rows have no size entry. The others give once, few or many, or a class for an expanded clone.

J gene: TRBJ2-4; D gene: .; clone size: many; V gene: TRBV7-2; CDR3 DNA: TGTGCCAGCAGCTTAGCGGCGTCAGGAAACATTCAGTACTTC; CDR3 protein: CASSLAASGNIQYF
J gene: TRBJ2-3; D gene: TRBD2; clone size: .; V gene: TRBV20-1; CDR3 DNA: TGCAGTGCTAGAGTAGTAGCGGGAGGTTCGCCGGATACGCAGTATTTT; CDR3 protein: CSARVVAGGSPDTQYF
J gene: TRBJ2-1; D gene: TRBD2; clone size: .; V gene: TRBV27; CDR3 DNA: TGTGCCAGCAGGATTACTAGCGATGAGCAGTTCTTC; CDR3 protein: CASRITSDEQFF
J gene: TRBJ1-5; D gene: TRBD1; clone size: many; V gene: TRBV7-2; CDR3 DNA: TGTGCCAGCAGCTACGGACAGGGGATGAGTCAGCCCCAGCATTTT; CDR3 protein: CASSYGQGMSQPQHF
J gene: TRBJ1-2; D gene: .; clone size: many; V gene: TRBV5-4; CDR3 DNA: TGTGCCAGCAGCTTGCAGAGCTACTACACCTTC; CDR3 protein: CASSLQSYYTF
J gene: TRBJ2-5; D gene: .; clone size: few; V gene: TRBV27; CDR3 DNA: TGTGCCAGCAGTTTATCGATCGCACGTTTGGAGCAAGAGACCCAGTACTTC; CDR3 protein: CASSLSIARLEQETQYF
J gene: TRBJ2-1; D gene: .; clone size: many; V gene: TRBV7-2; CDR3 DNA: TGTGCCAGCAGCTTAAGGGGTTCAGGGATAGAGCAGTTCTTC; CDR3 protein: CASSLRGSGIEQFF
J gene: TRBJ2-1; D gene: TRBD2; clone size: .; V gene: TRBV6-2/TRBV6-3; CDR3 DNA: TGTGCCAGCAAGAGGTATCGGCGGGAGGGGTCGGGCTCCTACAATGAGCAGTTCTTC; CDR3 protein: CASKRYRREGSGSYNEQFF
J gene: TRBJ2-2; D gene: TRBD2; clone size: many; V gene: TRBV7-6; CDR3 DNA: TGTGCCAGCAGCTTATTAACTAGCGCGACCGGGGAGCTGTTTTTT; CDR3 protein: CASSLLTSATGELFF
J gene: TRBJ2-1; D gene: TRBD1; clone size: few; V gene: TRBV6-2/TRBV6-3; CDR3 DNA: TGTGCCAGCAGAGCCCCGGGACAGGGGATGTTCGATGAGCAGTTCTTC; CDR3 protein: CASRAPGQGMFDEQFF
J gene: TRBJ2-1; D gene: .; clone size: few; V gene: TRBV2; CDR3 DNA: TGTGCCAGCAGTGAAGCTGAGTCCCGGCACGATGAGCAGTTCTTC; CDR3 protein: CASSEAESRHDEQFF
J gene: TRBJ2-7; D gene: .; clone size: many; V gene: TRBV7-2; CDR3 DNA: TGTGCCAGCAGCCCGTCCTTGGGGGAGCAGTACTTC; CDR3 protein: CASSPSLGEQYF
J gene: TRBJ2-7; D gene: .; clone size: .; V gene: TRBV28; CDR3 DNA: TGTGCCAGCAGTGTCGAGGGGCTGTCCTACGAGCAGTACTTC; CDR3 protein: CASSVEGLSYEQYF
J gene: TRBJ2-7; D gene: .; clone size: .; V gene: TRBV18; CDR3 DNA: TGTGCCAGCTCACCGCAGAGCTACGAGCAGTACTTC; CDR3 protein: CASSPQSYEQYF
J gene: TRBJ1-1; D gene: .; clone size: few; V gene: TRBV29-1; CDR3 DNA: TGCAGCGTTGAATCTCAGGGCGGCACTGAAGCTTTCTTT; CDR3 protein: CSVESQGGTEAFF
J gene: TRBJ1-1; D gene: TRBD1; clone size: .; V gene: TRBV19; CDR3 DNA: TGTGCCAGTAGCCGGAGACAGGGGGCGGATATGAACACTGAAGCTTTCTTT; CDR3 protein: CASSRRQGADMNTEAFF
J gene: TRBJ2-1; D gene: TRBD2; clone size: few; V gene: TRBV19; CDR3 DNA: TGTGCCAGTAGTGTCGGGAGGGCCTCAGATGAGCAGTTCTTC; CDR3 protein: CASSVGRASDEQFF
J gene: TRBJ2-5; D gene: TRBD2; clone size: many; V gene: TRBV7-2; CDR3 DNA: TGTGCCAGCAGCTCTTTCTCCGGGACTAGCGACCAGTACTTC; CDR3 protein: CASSSFSGTSDQYF
J gene: TRBJ1-4; D gene: .; clone size: many; V gene: TRBV5-6; CDR3 DNA: TGTGCCAGCAGCCCGCGGGGGATTCCTGAAAAACTGTTTTTT; CDR3 protein: CASSPRGIPEKLFF
J gene: TRBJ2-5; D gene: TRBD1; clone size: .; V gene: TRBV6-1; CDR3 DNA: TGTGCCAGCAGCTACAGGGGGCGCGGTGAGACCCAGTACTTC; CDR3 protein: CASSYRGRGETQYF
J gene: TRBJ2-1; D gene: .; clone size: .; V gene: TRBV19; CDR3 DNA: TGTGCCAGTAGTTTGGCCGCCGGTTCCTACAATGAGCAGTTCTTC; CDR3 protein: CASSLAAGSYNEQFF
J gene: TRBJ2-7; D gene: .; clone size: .; V gene: TRBV5-1; CDR3 DNA: TGCGCCAGCAGCTTTAGCGGCCCTTCGAACGAGCAGTACTTC; CDR3 protein: CASSFSGPSNEQYF
J gene: TRBJ2-1; D gene: .; clone size: few; V gene: TRBV19; CDR3 DNA: TGTGCCAGTATTTTGGACTGCAGCTCCTACAATGAGCAGTTCTTC; CDR3 protein: CASILDCSSYNEQFF
J gene: TRBJ2-7; D gene: .; clone size: .; V gene: TRBV29-1; CDR3 DNA: TGCAGCGTTTCTAGCCCGACCTCCTTTTCGGCCGAGCAGTACTTC; CDR3 protein: CSVSSPTSFSAEQYF
J gene: TRBJ2-2; D gene: .; clone size: few; V gene: TRBV7-2; CDR3 DNA: TGTGCCAGCAGCTTAGCGCGTATCGTCGGGTCCGGGGAGCTGTTTTTT; CDR3 protein: CASSLARIVGSGELFF
J gene: TRBJ2-5; D gene: .; clone size: many; V gene: TRBV7-2; CDR3 DNA: TGTGCCAGCAGCCGAGAGCTGCAAGAGACCCAGTACTTC; CDR3 protein: CASSRELQETQYF
J gene: TRBJ2-1; D gene: .; clone size: .; V gene: TRBV30; CDR3 DNA: TGTGCCTGGAGGGCGGGACCGAGCTTATACAATGAGCAGTTCTTC; CDR3 protein: CAWRAGPSLYNEQFF
J gene: TRBJ2-2; D gene: .; clone size: .; V gene: TRBV6-2/TRBV6-3; CDR3 DNA: TGTGCCTGCTCCGGGACCTCTGCCGGGGAGCTGTTTTTT; CDR3 protein: CACSGTSAGELFF
J gene: TRBJ2-1; D gene: .; clone size: once; V gene: TRBV27; CDR3 DNA: TGTGCCAGCAGTTTATGGGAGAGACATGAGCAGTTCTTC; CDR3 protein: CASSLWERHEQFF
J gene: TRBJ2-7; D gene: .; clone size: few; V gene: TRBV4-3; CDR3 DNA: TGCGCCAGCAGCCCACAAGATGGGGCAGCGTCCGAGCAGTACTTC; CDR3 protein: CASSPQDGAASEQYF
J gene: TRBJ1-1; D gene: .; clone size: many; V gene: TRBV7-8; CDR3 DNA: TGTGCCAGCAGCTTAGGTGGGCAGGGGACTGAAGCTTTCTTT; CDR3 protein: CASSLGGQGTEAFF
J gene: TRBJ1-5; D gene: .; clone size: .; V gene: TRBV3-1; CDR3 DNA: TGTGCCAGCAGCCAAGGGACAGATCGGCAGCCCCAGCATTTT; CDR3 protein: CASSQGTDRQPQHF
J gene: TRBJ2-7; D gene: TRBD1; clone size: many; V gene: TRBV7-2; CDR3 DNA: TGTGCCAGCAGCTCCGATGGGACAGTGCAGTACTTC; CDR3 protein: CASSSDGTVQYF
J gene: TRBJ2-3; D gene: TRBD2; clone size: .; V gene: TRBV7-6; CDR3 DNA: TGTGCCAGCCTTAGCGGGAGGAAACGAGATACGCAGTATTTT; CDR3 protein: CASLSGRKRDTQYF
J gene: TRBJ2-2; D gene: .; clone size: few; V gene: TRBV30; CDR3 DNA: TGTGCCTGGAGTCCGATCGCCCCCCGGGGCGGGGAGCTGTTTTTT; CDR3 protein: CAWSPIAPRGGELFF
J gene: TRBJ2-1; D gene: TRBD2; clone size: few; V gene: TRBV7-9; CDR3 DNA: TGTGCCAGCAGCTTTGGCGGGAGTGCGAGTGAGCAGTTCTTC; CDR3 protein: CASSFGGSASEQFF
J gene: TRBJ2-5; D gene: .; clone size: .; V gene: TRBV9; CDR3 DNA: TGTGCCAGCAGCGTAGATGAGGGAAAGACCCAGTACTTC; CDR3 protein: CASSVDEGKTQYF
J gene: TRBJ1-3; D gene: .; clone size: many; V gene: TRBV6-6; CDR3 DNA: TGTGCCAGCACCGGGACATGGTTGCCGTCTGGAAACACCATATATTTT; CDR3 protein: CASTGTWLPSGNTIYF
J gene: TRBJ1-1; D gene: .; clone size: many; V gene: TRBV6-1; CDR3 DNA: TGTGCCAGCAGTGAAGCCTATAGGTCTCCGAGGGGCAAAACTGAAGCTTTCTTT; CDR3 protein: CASSEAYRSPRGKTEAFF
J gene: TRBJ2-5; D gene: .; clone size: .; V gene: TRBV6-2/TRBV6-3; CDR3 DNA: TGTGCCAGCAGTTACGGAAATACAGGGATGCAAGAGACCCAGTACTTC; CDR3 protein: CASSYGNTGMQETQYF
J gene: TRBJ2-5; D gene: .; clone size: .; V gene: TRBV4-1; CDR3 DNA: TGCGCCAGCAGCCAAGAAAGCCTTGACAGGATGCGGGAGACCCAGTACTTC; CDR3 protein: CASSQESLDRMRETQYF
J gene: TRBJ2-5; D gene: TRBD1; clone size: few; V gene: TRBV5-6; CDR3 DNA: TGTGCCAGCAGCACTACAGGGGGCCGGACCCTGTACCAAGAGACCCAGTACTTC; CDR3 protein: CASSTTGGRTLYQETQYF
J gene: TRBJ2-5; D gene: TRBD2; clone size: few; V gene: TRBV7-9; CDR3 DNA: TGTGCCAGCAGCAGAGCGGGACTACTTCAAGAGACCCAGTACTTC; CDR3 protein: CASSRAGLLQETQYF
J gene: TRBJ2-1; D gene: TRBD2; clone size: many; V gene: TRBV7-6; CDR3 DNA: TGTGCCAGCAGCTTTAATTTTAAGGCGGGAGCAGACAATGAGCAGTTCTTC; CDR3 protein: CASSFNFKAGADNEQFF
J gene: TRBJ2-2; D gene: TRBD2; clone size: .; V gene: TRBV5-1; CDR3 DNA: TGCGCCAGCAGCTTGGCTTTAGCGGGAGACGGCACCGGGGAGCTGTTTTTT; CDR3 protein: CASSLALAGDGTGELFF
J gene: TRBJ2-2; D gene: TRBD2; clone size: .; V gene: TRBV11-3; CDR3 DNA: TGTGCCAGCAGCTCCCCCCTTAGCCACGGGAGGGCCAACACCGGGGAGCTGTTTTTT; CDR3 protein: CASSSPLSHGRANTGELFF
J gene: TRBJ2-7; D gene: TRBD2; clone size: many; V gene: TRBV7-8; CDR3 DNA: TGTGCCAGCAGCTCCTTAGCGGGAGGGAGCTCCTACGAGCAGTACTTC; CDR3 protein: CASSSLAGGSSYEQYF
J gene: TRBJ2-3; D gene: TRBD2; clone size: .; V gene: TRBV20-1; CDR3 DNA: TGCAGTGCTAGACCACTAGCGGCTAGCACAGATACGCAGTATTTT; CDR3 protein: CSARPLAASTDTQYF
J gene: TRBJ2-1; D gene: .; clone size: .; V gene: TRBV6-2/TRBV6-3; CDR3 DNA: TGTGCCAGCAGTTGGGACGGCTACAATGAGCAGTTCTTC; CDR3 protein: CASSWDGYNEQFF
J gene: TRBJ1-1; D gene: TRBD1; clone size: few; V gene: TRBV6-2/TRBV6-3; CDR3 DNA: TGTGCCAGCAGGGACAGGGCTATGAACACTGAAGCTTTCTTT; CDR3 protein: CASRDRAMNTEAFF
J gene: TRBJ2-5; D gene: TRBD1; clone size: .; V gene: TRBV10-3; CDR3 DNA: TGTGCCATCAGTGAGGCGACAGGGGGCCTGGAGACCCAGTACTTC; CDR3 protein: CAISEATGGLETQYF
J gene: TRBJ2-1; D gene: TRBD1; clone size: .; V gene: TRBV20-1; CDR3 DNA: TGCAGTGCTAGGCCAGGGGGCTTCGGTGAGCAGTTCTTC; CDR3 protein: CSARPGGFGEQFF
J gene: TRBJ1-2; D gene: .; clone size: .; V gene: TRBV6-6; CDR3 DNA: TGTGCCAGCAGCTCCTCCTTTACTCATGGCTACACCTTC; CDR3 protein: CASSSSFTHGYTF
J gene: TRBJ1-2; D gene: .; clone size: many; V gene: TRBV7-2; CDR3 DNA: TGTGCCAGCAGCTATTTACAGGATGGAGGCTACACCTTC; CDR3 protein: CASSYLQDGGYTF